This T cell receptor (beta chain) is drawn from a study of blood T cell repertoires in COVID-19. The assay was immunoSEQ multiplex PCR, and TCRdb's table has in-frame clones only and misses some. Among around 200,000 clones, about 83% were seen once, and the ten largest hold approximately 6.2%. The CDR3 extends over 16 amino acids. The ends lost 3 bases at V and 6 bases at J; junction bases unmatched: 11. Germline lookup yields CDR1 LNHNV and CDR2 YYDKDF (reference sequence). The sample taken for sequencing was peripheral blood. The chain recombines TRBV15 with TRBJ2-7; 10 positions match TRBD1. The clonotype originates from a man between 60 and 75 years old who had recovered from COVID-19. The CDR3 DNA reads TGTGCCACCAGCAGCGAGGGGGGGACAGGGGAGGCCGAGCAGTACTTC. Protein product: CATSSEGGTGEAEQYF.